Listed below are T cell receptor beta chains from one sample, sequenced in a study of OX40 agonist ivuxolimab in advanced cancers. Assay used: immunoSEQ multiplex PCR; TCRdb lists only in-frame clones, some missing. In the table there are about 68,000 clones, more than 75% of which are singletons. The sequencing here drew on CD4+ or CD8+ T cells sorted from blood, taken in a trial of the OX40 agonist ivuxolimab. These TCRs come from an adult with an advanced solid tumor such as melanoma, head and neck, liver or kidney cancer. The CDR3 runs from the conserved cysteine through the conserved F or W. A D gene is named only where the DNA matches it firmly. Clone size is stated in some rows and not others, as once, few, many or a class when expanded.

abundance	d_gene	j_gene	v_gene	CDR3aa	CDR3nt
-	TRBD2	TRBJ2-1	TRBV11-3	CASSLGTSGYNEQFF	TGTGCCAGCAGCTTAGGGACTAGCGGGTACAATGAGCAGTTCTTC
-	-	TRBJ2-1	TRBV7-2	CASSLARDNEQFF	TGTGCCAGCAGCTTAGCCCGGGACAATGAGCAGTTCTTC
-	-	TRBJ1-2	TRBV5-6	CASSLVGDYGYTF	TGTGCCAGCAGCTTGGTGGGGGACTATGGCTACACCTTC
-	-	TRBJ1-1	TRBV6-5	CASSYSGRTEAFF	TGTGCCAGCAGTTACTCGGGTAGGACTGAAGCTTTCTTT
-	-	TRBJ1-2	TRBV7-9	CASSSWGREILYGYTF	TGTGCTAGCAGCTCCTGGGGGCGGGAAATCCTCTATGGCTACACCTTC
-	-	TRBJ1-1	TRBV18	CASSPPSRDEAFF	TGTGCCAGCTCACCACCTTCGAGGGATGAAGCTTTCTTT
-	-	TRBJ2-2	TRBV10-3	CAISEGDRWGSGELFF	TGTGCCATCAGTGAGGGAGACAGGTGGGGTTCCGGGGAGCTGTTTTTT
-	-	TRBJ1-1	TRBV25-1	CASSDWAGAEAFF	TGTGCCAGCAGTGATTGGGCGGGGGCTGAAGCTTTCTTT
-	-	TRBJ1-5	TRBV19	CASSNPLTVKPQHF	TGTGCCAGTAGTAACCCCCTTACTGTGAAGCCCCAGCATTTT
once	-	TRBJ1-5	TRBV2	CASSGVARNQPQHF	TGTGCCAGCAGTGGGGTAGCCCGCAATCAGCCCCAGCATTTT
-	-	TRBJ1-3	TRBV6-6	CASSKDNLSGNTIYF	TGTGCCAGCAGTAAGGACAACCTCTCTGGAAACACCATATATTTT
few	-	TRBJ1-2	TRBV6-1	CASSERRFTGYTF	TGTGCCAGCAGTGAAAGGAGATTTACTGGCTACACCTTC
-	-	TRBJ2-3	TRBV5-6	CASSLGPDRTDTQYF	TGTGCCAGCAGCTTAGGGCCGGACCGCACAGATACGCAGTATTTT
-	-	TRBJ2-5	TRBV27	CASSSPPETQYF	TGTGCCAGCAGTTCACCTCCGGAGACCCAGTACTTC
-	-	TRBJ1-1	TRBV19	CASSPRTGTEAFF	TGTGCCAGTAGTCCGAGAACCGGGACTGAAGCTTTCTTT
-	TRBD1	TRBJ2-2	TRBV7-9	CASASDRANTGELFF	TGTGCCAGCGCCTCGGACAGGGCCAACACCGGGGAGCTGTTTTTT
-	TRBD1	TRBJ2-2	TRBV25-1	CASSERGTGANTGELFF	TGTGCCAGCAGTGAACGAGGAACAGGGGCGAACACCGGGGAGCTGTTTTTT
few	-	TRBJ1-3	TRBV5-1	CASSSDGLSGNTIYF	TGCGCCAGCAGCTCGGACGGACTCTCTGGAAACACCATATATTTT
few	-	TRBJ1-2	TRBV6-5	CASSRDGNYGYTF	TGTGCCAGCAGTAGGGACGGGAACTATGGCTACACCTTC
once	-	TRBJ1-1	TRBV19	CASSRGVENTEAFF	TGTGCCAGTAGTAGGGGCGTGGAGAACACTGAAGCTTTCTTT
-	-	TRBJ1-2	TRBV5-4	CASSLDGVYGYTF	TGTGCCAGCAGCTTGGACGGAGTCTATGGCTACACCTTC
-	TRBD1	TRBJ2-7	TRBV27	CASSFRQGYEQYF	TGTGCCAGCAGCTTCCGACAGGGGTACGAGCAGTACTTC
once	TRBD1	TRBJ1-5	TRBV6-5	CASTRIRGRDQPQHF	TGTGCCAGCACCCGAATCAGGGGGCGAGATCAGCCCCAGCATTTT
-	-	TRBJ2-7	TRBV10-2	CASSEFRGYEQYF	TGCGCCAGCAGTGAGTTCCGAGGCTACGAGCAGTACTTC
-	TRBD1	TRBJ2-2	TRBV6-5	CASGDRVATGELFF	TGTGCCAGCGGGGACAGGGTCGCCACCGGGGAGCTGTTTTTT
-	-	TRBJ1-1	TRBV6-1	CASSESGTHTEAFF	TGTGCCAGCAGTGAATCGGGGACCCACACTGAAGCTTTCTTT
-	TRBD2	TRBJ2-2	TRBV7-2	CASSGTSAWTGELFF	TGTGCCAGCAGCGGGACTAGCGCGTGGACCGGGGAGCTGTTTTTT
-	TRBD1	TRBJ2-7	TRBV28	CASSLFWARRQGGEQYF	TGTGCCAGCAGTTTATTTTGGGCACGTAGACAGGGCGGCGAGCAGTACTTC